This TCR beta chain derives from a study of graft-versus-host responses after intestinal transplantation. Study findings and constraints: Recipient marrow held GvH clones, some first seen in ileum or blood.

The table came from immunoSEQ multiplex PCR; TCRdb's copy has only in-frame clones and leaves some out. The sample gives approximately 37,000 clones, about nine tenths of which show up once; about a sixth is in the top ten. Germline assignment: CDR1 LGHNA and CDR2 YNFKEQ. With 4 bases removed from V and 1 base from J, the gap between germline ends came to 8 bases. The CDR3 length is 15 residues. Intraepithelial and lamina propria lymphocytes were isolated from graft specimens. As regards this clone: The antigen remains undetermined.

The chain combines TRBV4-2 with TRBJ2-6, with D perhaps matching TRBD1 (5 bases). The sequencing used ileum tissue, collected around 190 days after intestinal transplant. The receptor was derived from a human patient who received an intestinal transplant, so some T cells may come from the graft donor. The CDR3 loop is CASSPRESGANVLTF. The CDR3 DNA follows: TGTGCCAGCAGCCCCAGGGAATCTGGGGCCAACGTCCTGACTTTC.